This T cell receptor (beta chain) was observed in a study of OX40 agonist ivuxolimab in advanced cancers. CDR3 length: 15 amino acids. CDR1 is SGDLS, CDR2 YYNGEE, per germline. Trimming removed 6 bases from V and 5 bases from J; junction bases left unmatched: 10. Data came from immunoSEQ multiplex PCR; TCRdb stores just in-frame clones and leaves some out. The sample holds some 66,000 clones, about four fifths seen once. This TCR came from an adult with an advanced solid tumor such as melanoma, head and neck, liver or kidney cancer. Sample: CD4+ or CD8+ T cells sorted from blood, taken in a trial of the OX40 agonist ivuxolimab. V usage is TRBV9 and J usage is TRBJ2-7; the match to TRBD1 covers 11 bases. The CDR3, as DNA: TGTGCCAGCACGGGAAGCGGGACAGGGGGGGACGAGCAGTACTTC. Encoded protein: CASTGSGTGGDEQYF. Combining the CDR3 with reference TRBV9 and TRBJ2-7 gives the whole variable domain DSGVTQTPKHLITATGQRVTLRCSPRSGDLSVYWYQQSLDQGLQFLIQYYNGEERAKGNILERFSAQQFPDLHSELNLSSLELGDSALYFCASTGSGTGGDEQYFGPGTRLTVT.